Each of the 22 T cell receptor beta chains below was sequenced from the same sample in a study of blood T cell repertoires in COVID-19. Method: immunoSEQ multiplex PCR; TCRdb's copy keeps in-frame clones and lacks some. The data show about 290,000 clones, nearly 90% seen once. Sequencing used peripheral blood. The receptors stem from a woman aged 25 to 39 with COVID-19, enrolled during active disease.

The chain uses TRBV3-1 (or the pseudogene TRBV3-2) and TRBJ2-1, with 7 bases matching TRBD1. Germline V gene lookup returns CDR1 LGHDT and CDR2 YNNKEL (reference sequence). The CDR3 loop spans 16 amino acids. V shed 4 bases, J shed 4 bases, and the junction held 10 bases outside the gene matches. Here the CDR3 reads CASSRGKGGWYNEQFF. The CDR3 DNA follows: TGTGCCAGCAGCCGAGGGAAAGGGGGCTGGTACAATGAGCAGTTCTTC.

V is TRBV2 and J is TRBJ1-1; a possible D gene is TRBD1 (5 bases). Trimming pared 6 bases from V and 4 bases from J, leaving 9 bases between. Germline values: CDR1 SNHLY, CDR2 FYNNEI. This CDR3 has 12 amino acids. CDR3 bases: TGTGCCAGCAGGGGGGAGGGCACTGAAGCTTTCTTT. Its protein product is CASRGEGTEAFF.

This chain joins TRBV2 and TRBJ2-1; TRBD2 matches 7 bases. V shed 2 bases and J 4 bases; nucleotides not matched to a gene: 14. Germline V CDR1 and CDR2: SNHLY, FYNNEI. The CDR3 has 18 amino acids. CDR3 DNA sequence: TGTGCCAGCAGTGAACCCGGGGGTCTAGCGGAGAATTACAATGAGCAGTTCTTC. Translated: CASSEPGGLAENYNEQFF.

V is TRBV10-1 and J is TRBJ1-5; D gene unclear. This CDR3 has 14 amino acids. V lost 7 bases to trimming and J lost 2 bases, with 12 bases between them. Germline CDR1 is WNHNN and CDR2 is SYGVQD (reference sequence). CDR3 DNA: TGCGCCAGCATCGGAGGGAGGGGCAATCAGCCCCAGCATTTT. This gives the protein CASIGGRGNQPQHF.

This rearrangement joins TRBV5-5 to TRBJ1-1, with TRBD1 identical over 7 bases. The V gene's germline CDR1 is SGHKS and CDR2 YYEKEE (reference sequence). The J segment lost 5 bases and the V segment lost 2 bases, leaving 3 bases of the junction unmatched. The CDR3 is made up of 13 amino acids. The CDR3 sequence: CASSFSGGTEAFF. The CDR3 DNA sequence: TGTGCCAGCAGCTTCTCAGGGGGAACTGAAGCTTTCTTT.

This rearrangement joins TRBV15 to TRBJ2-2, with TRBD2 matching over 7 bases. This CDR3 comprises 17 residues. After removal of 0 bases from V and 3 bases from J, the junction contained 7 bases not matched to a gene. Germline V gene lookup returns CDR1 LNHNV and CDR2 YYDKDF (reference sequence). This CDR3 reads CATSRDRSGVYTGELFF. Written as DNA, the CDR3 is TGTGCCACCAGCAGAGATCGGAGCGGGGTTTACACCGGGGAGCTGTTTTTT.

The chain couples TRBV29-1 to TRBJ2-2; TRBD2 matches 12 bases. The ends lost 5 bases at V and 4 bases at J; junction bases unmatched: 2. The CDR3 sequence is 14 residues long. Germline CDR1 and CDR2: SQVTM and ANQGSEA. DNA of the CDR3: TGCAGCGTTCTAGCGGGGGGGGTCACCGGGGAGCTGTTTTTT. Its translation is CSVLAGGVTGELFF.

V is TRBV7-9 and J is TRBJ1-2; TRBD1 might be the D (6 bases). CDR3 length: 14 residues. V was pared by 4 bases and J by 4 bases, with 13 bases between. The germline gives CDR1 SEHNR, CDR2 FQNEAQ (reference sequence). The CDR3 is CASSSGVSGYGYTF. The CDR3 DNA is TGTGCCAGCAGCTCAGGGGTTTCGGGCTATGGCTACACCTTC.

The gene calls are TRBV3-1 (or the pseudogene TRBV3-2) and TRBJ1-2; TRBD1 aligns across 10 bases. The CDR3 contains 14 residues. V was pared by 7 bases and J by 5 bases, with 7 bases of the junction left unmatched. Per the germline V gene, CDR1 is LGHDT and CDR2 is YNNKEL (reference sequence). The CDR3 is CASNSGTGVYGYTF. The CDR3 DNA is TGTGCCAGCAATTCTGGGACAGGGGTTTATGGCTACACCTTC.

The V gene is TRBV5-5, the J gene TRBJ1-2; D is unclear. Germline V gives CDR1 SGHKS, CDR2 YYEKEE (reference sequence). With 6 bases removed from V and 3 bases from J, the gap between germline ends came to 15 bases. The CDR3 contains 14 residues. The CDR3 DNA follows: TGTGCCAGCAACAGACTAGCGGCAGACTATGGCTACACCTTC. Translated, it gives CASNRLAADYGYTF.

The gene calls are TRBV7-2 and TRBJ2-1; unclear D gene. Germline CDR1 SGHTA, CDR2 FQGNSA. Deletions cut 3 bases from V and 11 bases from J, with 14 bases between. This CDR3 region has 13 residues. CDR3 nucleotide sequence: TGTGCCAGCAGCTTTGAGGTACAATCGAAGCAGTTCTTC. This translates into CASSFEVQSKQFF.

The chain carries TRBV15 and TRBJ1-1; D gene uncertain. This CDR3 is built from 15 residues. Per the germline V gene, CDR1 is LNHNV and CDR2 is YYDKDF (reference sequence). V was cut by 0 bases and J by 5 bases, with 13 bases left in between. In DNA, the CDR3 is TGTGCCACCAGCAGAGAGGGTGCGGGCAAAACTGAAGCTTTCTTT. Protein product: CATSREGAGKTEAFF.

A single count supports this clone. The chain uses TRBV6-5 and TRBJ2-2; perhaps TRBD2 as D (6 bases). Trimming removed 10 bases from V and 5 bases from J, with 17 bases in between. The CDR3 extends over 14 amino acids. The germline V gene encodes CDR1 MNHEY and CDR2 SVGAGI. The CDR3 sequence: CAITPNLATGELFF. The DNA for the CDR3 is TGTGCCATCACACCAAACCTAGCGACCGGGGAGCTGTTTTTT.

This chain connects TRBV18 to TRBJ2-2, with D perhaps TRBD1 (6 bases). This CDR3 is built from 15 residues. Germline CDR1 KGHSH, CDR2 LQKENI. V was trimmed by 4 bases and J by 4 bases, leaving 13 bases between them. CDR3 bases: TGTGCCAGCTCACAACAGGGACGGAGCACCGGGGAGCTGTTTTTT. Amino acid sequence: CASSQQGRSTGELFF.

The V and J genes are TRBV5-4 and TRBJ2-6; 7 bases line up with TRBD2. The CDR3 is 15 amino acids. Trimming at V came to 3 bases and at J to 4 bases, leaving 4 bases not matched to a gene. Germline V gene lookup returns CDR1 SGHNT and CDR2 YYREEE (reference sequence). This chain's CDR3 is CASSSASGGANVLTF. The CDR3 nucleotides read TGTGCCAGCAGCTCGGCTAGCGGAGGGGCCAACGTCCTGACTTTC.

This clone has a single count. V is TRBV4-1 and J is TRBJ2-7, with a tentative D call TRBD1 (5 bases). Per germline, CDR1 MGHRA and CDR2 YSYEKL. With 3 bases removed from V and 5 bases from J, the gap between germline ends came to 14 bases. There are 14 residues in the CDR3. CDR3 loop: CASSHNRYSDEQYF. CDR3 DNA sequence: TGCGCCAGCAGCCATAACAGGTACAGCGACGAGCAGTACTTC.

The DNA for the CDR3 is TGTGCCAGCAGTTTAACTGGAGGGGGCGGGTACGGCACTGAAGCTTTCTTT. As protein: CASSLTGGGGYGTEAFF. This chain joins TRBV27 and TRBJ1-1; TRBD1 matches 7 bases. CDR3 length equals 17 residues. V trimming: 2 bases; J trimming: 4 bases; junction bases outside the gene matches: 13. The germline V gene has CDR1 MNHEY and CDR2 SMNVEV (reference sequence).

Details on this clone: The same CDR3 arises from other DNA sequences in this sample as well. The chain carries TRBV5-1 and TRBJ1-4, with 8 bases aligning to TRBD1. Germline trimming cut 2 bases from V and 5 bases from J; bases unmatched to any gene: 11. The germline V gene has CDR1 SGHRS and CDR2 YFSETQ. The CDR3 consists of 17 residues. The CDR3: CASSLTGQGTLNEKLFF. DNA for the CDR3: TGCGCCAGCAGCTTAACAGGACAGGGAACCCTAAATGAAAAACTGTTTTTT.

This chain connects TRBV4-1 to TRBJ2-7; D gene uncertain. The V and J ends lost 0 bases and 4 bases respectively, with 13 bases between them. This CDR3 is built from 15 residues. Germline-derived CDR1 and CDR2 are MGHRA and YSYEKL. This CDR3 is CASSQELREWYEQYF. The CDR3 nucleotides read TGCGCCAGCAGCCAAGAACTCCGAGAGTGGTACGAGCAGTACTTC.

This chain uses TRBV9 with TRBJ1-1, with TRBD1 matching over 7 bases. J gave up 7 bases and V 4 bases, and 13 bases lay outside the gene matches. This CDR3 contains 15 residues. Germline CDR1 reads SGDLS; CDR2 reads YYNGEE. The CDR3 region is CASSPPTGHTNEAFF. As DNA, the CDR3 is TGTGCCAGCAGCCCCCCGACAGGGCACACCAATGAAGCTTTCTTT.

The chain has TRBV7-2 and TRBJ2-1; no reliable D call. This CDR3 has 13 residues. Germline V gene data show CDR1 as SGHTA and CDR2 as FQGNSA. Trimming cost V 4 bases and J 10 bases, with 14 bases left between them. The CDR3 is CASSSSLPREQFF. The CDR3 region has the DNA TGTGCCAGCAGCTCGTCTTTACCTAGGGAGCAGTTCTTC. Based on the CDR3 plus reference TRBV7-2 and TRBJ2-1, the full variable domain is GAGVSQSPSNKVTEKGKDVELRCDPISGHTALYWYRQSLGQGLEFLIYFQGNSAPDKSGLPSDRFSAERTGGSVSTLTIQRTQQEDSAVYLCASSSSLPREQFFGPGTRLTVL.

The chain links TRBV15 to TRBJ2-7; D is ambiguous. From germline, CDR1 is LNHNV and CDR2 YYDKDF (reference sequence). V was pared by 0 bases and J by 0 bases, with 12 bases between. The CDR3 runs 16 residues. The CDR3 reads CATSRDSLTVSYEQYF. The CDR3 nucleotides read TGTGCCACCAGCAGAGATTCTCTAACCGTCTCCTACGAGCAGTACTTC.